Shown below are 10 T cell receptor beta chains from a single sample sequenced in a study of blood T cell repertoires in COVID-19 (dated by TCRdb to the early 2020s). Libraries were built with the immunoSEQ multiplex PCR assay. TCRdb stores this immuneACCESS table with in-frame sequences only. Part of the clones is absent; in the studies checked, under half of the shortfall reflects unresolved V genes, and no reason is known for the rest. In this sample the table shows some 290,000 clones, around 83% of which occur a single time. 3.6% of the sample comes from the top ten. Sequenced sample: peripheral blood. The receptors come from a man between 18 and 35 years old with active or convalescent COVID-19.

The genes are TRBV10-3 and TRBJ1-2; the match to TRBD1 covers 7 bases. With 8 bases clipped from V and 8 bases from J, the junction kept 14 bases outside the gene matches. Germline V gene lookup returns CDR1 ENHRY and CDR2 SYGVKD. This CDR3 has 14 residues. The CDR3 reads CAIQMETGIGGYTF. The CDR3 DNA sequence: TGTGCCATCCAAATGGAGACAGGGATTGGGGGCTACACCTTC.

The chain combines TRBV28 with TRBJ2-7, with D tentatively TRBD2 (6 bases). CDR1 is MDHEN, CDR2 SYDVKM, per germline. CDR3 length equals 13 residues. The ends were cut back, 3 bases at V and 4 bases at J, with 10 bases in the middle. The CDR3, as DNA: TGTGCCAGCAGTTTGGGGGGACGATACGAGCAGTACTTC. It codes for CASSLGGRYEQYF.

The chain employs TRBV3-1 (or the pseudogene TRBV3-2) and TRBJ1-5; a possible D gene is TRBD1 (5 bases). CDR1 and CDR2 (germline): LGHDT, YNNKEL (reference sequence). CDR3 size: 15 residues. V lost 3 bases to trimming and J lost 7 bases, with 16 bases between them. In DNA, the CDR3 is TGTGCCAGCAGCCAGGGGGGGTTGTATAACCAGCCCCAGCATTTT. It codes for CASSQGGLYNQPQHF.

The V gene is TRBV29-1, the J gene TRBJ1-2; perhaps TRBD1 as D (5 bases). Germline assignment: CDR1 SQVTM and CDR2 ANQGSEA. The length of the CDR3 is 11 residues. V was shortened by 3 bases and J by 6 bases, with 8 bases between the two germline ends. CDR3: CSVEQGDGYTF. CDR3 bases: TGCAGCGTTGAGCAGGGCGATGGCTACACCTTC.

The chain employs TRBV7-2 and TRBJ2-2; 7 bases map to TRBD2. CDR3 length: 16 amino acids. J lost 5 bases, V lost 6 bases, and 12 bases had no gene match. Germline-derived CDR1 and CDR2 are SGHTA and FQGNSA. CDR3 nucleotides: TGTGCCAGCAGTCCGTGGGGGGGAAGCGGAACCGGGGAGCTGTTTTTT. The encoded protein is CASSPWGGSGTGELFF.

The chain has TRBV6-5 and TRBJ1-1; 7 nucleotides agree with TRBD1. The CDR3 runs 15 residues. From germline, CDR1 is MNHEY and CDR2 SVGAGI. The ends lost 5 bases at V and 1 base at J; junction bases unmatched: 7. The CDR3 region has the DNA TGTGCCAGCAGTCTCCGGACAGGCGGGAACACTGAAGCTTTCTTT. Translated, it gives CASSLRTGGNTEAFF.

The chain has TRBV11-3 and TRBJ1-6; TRBD1 agrees at 8 bases. CDR3 length: 14 amino acids. Germline V gene data show CDR1 as SGHNT and CDR2 as YENEEA. J gave up 13 bases and V 1 base, and 6 bases lay outside the gene matches. CDR3 DNA: TGTGCCAGCAGCTTAGGTGGGACAGGCTCTCCCCTCCACTTT. Protein sequence: CASSLGGTGSPLHF.

This clone showed up just once. This chain uses TRBV7-3 with TRBJ1-2; 10 bases agree with TRBD1. The ends lost 5 bases at V and 8 bases at J; junction bases unmatched: 5. The CDR3 contains 13 residues. Per the germline V gene, CDR1 is SGHTA and CDR2 is FQGTGA. CDR3 loop: CASSRGTGEGYTF. Written as DNA, the CDR3 is TGTGCCAGCAGCCGTGGGACAGGGGAAGGCTACACCTTC.

The genes are TRBV6-4 and TRBJ2-2; D unresolved. V lost 4 bases, J lost 3 bases, and 9 bases lay in between. The length of the CDR3 is 14 residues. In germline, CDR1 is MRHNA, CDR2 SNTAGT. The CDR3: CASSADTDTGELFF. Here the CDR3 DNA reads TGTGCCAGCAGTGCCGACACTGACACCGGGGAGCTGTTTTTT.

This chain joins TRBV29-1 and TRBJ1-5; TRBD1 matches 8 bases. Trimming cost V 3 bases and J 4 bases; bases outside gene matches: 5. The CDR3 is made up of 14 amino acids. Germline V lookup: CDR1 SQVTM, CDR2 ANQGSEA. The chain's CDR3 is CSVETGEGNQPQHF. The DNA for the CDR3 is TGCAGCGTTGAGACAGGGGAAGGAAATCAGCCCCAGCATTTT.